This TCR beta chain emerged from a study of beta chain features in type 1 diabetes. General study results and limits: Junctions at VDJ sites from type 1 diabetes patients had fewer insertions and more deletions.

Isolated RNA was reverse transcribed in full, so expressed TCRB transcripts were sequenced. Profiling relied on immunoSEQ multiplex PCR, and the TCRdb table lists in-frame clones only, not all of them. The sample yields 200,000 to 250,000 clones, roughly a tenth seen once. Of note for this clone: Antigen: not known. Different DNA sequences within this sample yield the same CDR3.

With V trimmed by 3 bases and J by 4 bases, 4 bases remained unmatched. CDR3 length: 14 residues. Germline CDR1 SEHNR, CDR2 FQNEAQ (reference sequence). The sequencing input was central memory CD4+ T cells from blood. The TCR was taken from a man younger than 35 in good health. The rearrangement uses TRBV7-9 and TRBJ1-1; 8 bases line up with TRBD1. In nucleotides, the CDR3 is TGTGCCAGCAGCTTTACAGGGGGATCCACTGAAGCTTTCTTT. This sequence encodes CASSFTGGSTEAFF.